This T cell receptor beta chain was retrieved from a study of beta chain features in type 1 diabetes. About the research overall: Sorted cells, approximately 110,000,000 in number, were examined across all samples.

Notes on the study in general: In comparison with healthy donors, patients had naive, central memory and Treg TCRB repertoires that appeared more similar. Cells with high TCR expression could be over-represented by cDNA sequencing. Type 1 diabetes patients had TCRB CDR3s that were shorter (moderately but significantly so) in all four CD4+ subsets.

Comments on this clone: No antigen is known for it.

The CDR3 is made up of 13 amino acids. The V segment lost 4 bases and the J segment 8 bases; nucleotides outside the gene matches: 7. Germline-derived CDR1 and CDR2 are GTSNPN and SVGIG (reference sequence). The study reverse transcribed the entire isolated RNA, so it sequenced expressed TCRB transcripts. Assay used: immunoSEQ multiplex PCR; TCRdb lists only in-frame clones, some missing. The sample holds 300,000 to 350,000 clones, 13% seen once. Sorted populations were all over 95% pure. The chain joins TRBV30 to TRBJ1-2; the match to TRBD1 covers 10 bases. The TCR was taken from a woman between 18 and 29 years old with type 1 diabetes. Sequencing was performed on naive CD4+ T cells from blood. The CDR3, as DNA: TGTGCCTGGACCAGCCGGGACAGGGGCGGCTACACCTTC. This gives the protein CAWTSRDRGGYTF.